The 6 T cell receptor beta chains listed next were all sequenced from one sample in a study of cytomegalovirus exposure and HLA in healthy donors. Both 60 Vbeta primers and 13 Jbeta primers went into the PCR. Measured with immunoSEQ multiplex PCR; TCRdb has only the in-frame clones, and not every one. The sample contains 85,000 to 90,000 clones, under 80% of which appear only once. The sample taken for sequencing was PBMCs. The receptors here all came from a man aged 30 to 39 in good health and CMV-seropositive.

The chain uses TRBV19 and TRBJ2-6; D is uncertain. In germline, CDR1 is LNHDA, CDR2 SQIVND (reference sequence). Trimming pared 7 bases from V and 1 base from J, leaving 5 bases between. The CDR3 totals 13 residues. Here the CDR3 reads CASTLSGANVLTF. CDR3 sequence (DNA): TGTGCCAGTACACTATCTGGGGCCAACGTCCTGACTTTC.

The chain carries TRBV6-1 and TRBJ2-5, with D possibly matching TRBD2 (6 bases). Matching the DNA end better, TRBJ2-7 makes the J call doubtful. This CDR3 is 14 amino acids long. The germline V gene encodes CDR1 MNHNS and CDR2 SASEGT. In DNA, the CDR3 is TGTGCCAGCAGGGTCGGGAGCAGCCAGCTCGAGCAGTACTTC. Residues: CASRVGSSQLEQYF.

The rearrangement uses TRBV5-1 and TRBJ2-4; D ambiguous. Germline V CDR1 and CDR2: SGHRS, YFSETQ. V was pared by 0 bases and J by 7 bases, with 17 bases between. CDR3 length equals 16 residues. The CDR3 region has the DNA TGCGCCAGCAGCTTGGCGTTCCCCTCCAGCGCCAACATTCAGTACTTC. It specifies CASSLAFPSSANIQYF.

The rearrangement links TRBV10-3 to TRBJ2-7; 9 positions agree with TRBD1. The V and J ends lost 10 bases and 0 bases, in that order; junction bases with no gene match: 7. CDR1 is ENHRY and CDR2 is SYGVKD in the germline V gene. CDR3 length: 14 residues. DNA for the CDR3: TGTGCCACTTTGGGACAGGGTAGCTCCTACGAGCAGTACTTC. This gives the protein CATLGQGSSYEQYF.

In nucleotides, the CDR3 is TGCGCCAGCAGCTTGGGACAGGGTTTGAATTCACCCCTCCACTTT. It translates to CASSLGQGLNSPLHF. The genes are TRBV5-1 and TRBJ1-6; 7 nucleotides align to TRBD1. This CDR3 region has 15 residues. With 0 bases clipped from V and 7 bases from J, the junction kept 4 bases outside the gene matches. Germline V gene sequence: CDR1 SGHRS, CDR2 YFSETQ.

This clone was counted only a few times. The chain is built from TRBV6-4 and TRBJ2-3; maybe TRBD2 (6 bases). Per germline, CDR1 MRHNA and CDR2 SNTAGT. The V and J ends lost 5 bases and 4 bases respectively, with 13 bases between them. This CDR3 region has 14 residues. The CDR3 DNA is TGTGCCAGCAGTATAGCGGAAGGTGCAGATACGCAGTATTTT. This encodes CASSIAEGADTQYF.